The sequence of this T cell receptor (beta chain) was determined in a study of CD8 T cells in ankylosing spondylitis. Study conclusions and caveats: Significant enrichment of disease-linked clones was reportedly seen in matched ankylosing spondylitis synovial fluid. A TCR beta motif of seven or eight highly homologous variants appeared characteristic of ankylosing spondylitis blood. Peripheral blood held disease-linked clones only at relatively low frequency, and these were CD8+.

V dropped 3 bases and J dropped 0; count of bases not matched to a gene: 6. The CDR3 loop spans 16 amino acids. The germline CDR1 and CDR2 sequences are DFQATT and SNEGSKA (reference sequence). Libraries of TCR beta came from quantitative 5'-RACE with molecular barcodes. Each CDR3 protein gets one entry after TCRdb re-called the 5' RACE reads with MiXCR. The sample holds 200,000 to 250,000 distinct CDR3 sequences; 8% to 11% are singletons and the top ten take 20% to 25%. This clonotype was counted at least ten times. What it binds is not known. The receptor was isolated from a male donor with ankylosing spondylitis or in good health (not recorded which). Sequenced: blood, either unsorted or a sorted T cell fraction (not recorded which). This chain connects TRBV20-1 to TRBJ2-1; the match to TRBD2 covers 9 bases. Written as DNA, the CDR3 is TGCAGTGCTAGGGCCGCGGGGGGGAGCTCCTACAATGAGCAGTTCTTC. Protein product: CSARAAGGSSYNEQFF.